A single sample is the source of the 9 T cell receptor beta chains below, sequenced in a study of T cell repertoires in cytomegalovirus infection. TCRdb analysed the reads with MiXCR anew, one entry per CDR3 protein. The sample holds more than 250,000 distinct CDR3 sequences; approximately 25% are singletons and the top ten take about 14%. Their target antigens are unknown. Sample: cultured PBMCs, taken from culture after CMV antigen stimulation. The receptors shown here come from a human donor in good health (CMV status not recorded). Some clones in this sample may be carry-over from other donors' samples.

This chain connects TRBV11-3 to TRBJ2-1, with TRBD2 as a possible D gene (7 bases). Germline CDR1 reads SGHNT; CDR2 reads YENEEA. The CDR3 extends over 13 amino acids. V lost 1 base and J 15 bases, leaving 16 bases between the germline ends. For the CDR3, the DNA is TGTGCCAGCAGCTTAGGGGGGGGGCAGGGTCTGTTCTTC. Protein sequence: CASSLGGGQGLFF. The variable domain in full, completed from reference TRBV11-3 and TRBJ2-1, reads EAGVVQSPRYKIIEKKQPVAFWCNPISGHNTLYWYLQNLGQGPELLIRYENEEAVDDSQLPKDRFSAERLKGVDSTLKIQPAELGDSAVYLCASSLGGGQGLFFGPGTRLTVL.

The chain carries TRBV7-6 and TRBJ1-5; D might be TRBD1 (5 bases). Germline loops: CDR1 SGHVS, CDR2 FNYEAQ. V lost 2 bases to trimming and J lost 0 bases, with 11 bases between them. The CDR3 is 16 amino acids. CDR3 in amino acids: CASSLYQGDSNQPQHF. CDR3 DNA sequence: TGTGCCAGCAGCTTATATCAGGGCGATAGCAATCAGCCCCAGCATTTT.

This chain links TRBV15 with TRBJ2-7; 11 positions match TRBD2. From germline, CDR1 is LNHNV and CDR2 YYDKDF (reference sequence). The CDR3 extends over 15 amino acids. The ends lost 5 bases at V and 4 bases at J; junction bases unmatched: 7. The DNA for the CDR3 is TGTGCCACCAGCGGATCCCTAGCGGGAGGTTACGAGCAGTACTTC. This encodes CATSGSLAGGYEQYF.

This clonotype was recorded a few times. The chain employs TRBV6-2 or TRBV6-3 and TRBJ1-3; D is perhaps TRBD1 (6 bases). Deletions cut 7 bases from V and 2 bases from J, with 12 bases between. CDR3 length: 14 amino acids. In germline, CDR1 is MNHEY, CDR2 SVGEGT. CDR3 loop: CASTPTGTGNTIYF. The CDR3 nucleotides read TGTGCCAGCACTCCCACAGGGACTGGAAACACCATATATTTT.

The CDR3 DNA sequence: TGTGCCATCAGTGACTCCAGGGGGGGCACTGAAGCTTTCTTT. The encoded protein is CAISDSRGGTEAFF. V gene TRBV10-3 combines with J gene TRBJ1-1; 7 nucleotides align to TRBD1. The V and J ends lost 3 bases and 4 bases, in that order; junction bases with no gene match: 5. CDR1 ENHRY and CDR2 SYGVKD come from the germline V gene. The CDR3 is 14 amino acids.

This chain joins TRBV5-4 and TRBJ2-3; TRBD2 matches 10 bases. With V trimmed by 4 bases and J by 0 bases, 5 bases remained unmatched. The CDR3 consists of 16 residues. The germline V gene encodes CDR1 SGHNT and CDR2 YYREEE (reference sequence). The CDR3 reads CASSIQREGSTDTQYF. DNA for the CDR3: TGTGCCAGCAGCATCCAGCGGGAGGGAAGCACAGATACGCAGTATTTT.

The chain joins TRBV6-2 or TRBV6-3 to TRBJ2-7; D gene uncertain. The length of the CDR3 is 14 residues. The germline V gene has CDR1 MNHEY and CDR2 SVGEGT. The ends were cut back, 0 bases at V and 2 bases at J, with 8 bases in the middle. Here the CDR3 DNA reads TGTGCCAGCAGTTACTCCTCCGGCCCCTACGAGCAGTACGTC. Translation: CASSYSSGPYEQYV.

V usage is TRBV2 and J usage is TRBJ2-1, with a tentative D call TRBD2 (6 bases). The V end lost 7 bases, the J end lost 6 bases, and 16 bases lay between the germline ends. CDR3 length equals 14 residues. CDR1 and CDR2 from the germline V gene are SNHLY and FYNNEI. CDR3 bases: TGTGCCAGCATCAGGGCGGGGTGGGCCAATGAGCAGTTCTTC. It yields the protein CASIRAGWANEQFF.

This clonotype was detected a few times. This rearrangement joins TRBV6-1 to TRBJ2-3; 10 nucleotides line up with TRBD2. The length of the CDR3 is 14 residues. V shed 8 bases and J 3 bases; nucleotides not matched to a gene: 5. Germline loops: CDR1 MNHNS, CDR2 SASEGT. The CDR3 reads CASAWTSGTDTQYF. CDR3 nucleotide sequence: TGTGCCAGCGCGTGGACTAGCGGAACAGATACGCAGTATTTT.